The 6 T cell receptor beta chains below were found in one sample sequenced in a study of T cell responses to AZD1222 COVID-19 vaccine. Generated by immunoSEQ multiplex PCR, the TCRdb table keeps only in-frame clones and is missing some. The repertoire holds 95,000 to 100,000 clones, with 87% as singletons. The sample was peripheral blood, taken on day 0 of AZD1222 vaccination. The receptor set was obtained from an adult in good health.

The CDR3 sequence is CAWSRLTDQPQHF. The CDR3 DNA reads as TGTGCCTGGAGTAGATTGACCGATCAGCCCCAGCATTTT. The rearrangement uses TRBV30 and TRBJ1-5; D is uncertain. This CDR3 is 13 amino acids long. V shed 2 bases and J shed 5 bases, with 10 bases lying between them. In germline, CDR1 is GTSNPN, CDR2 SVGIG (reference sequence).

The chain is built from TRBV24-1 and TRBJ1-4, with TRBD1 identical over 7 bases. Germline-derived CDR1 and CDR2 are KGHDR and SFDVKD. The CDR3 spans 16 residues. V shed 4 bases, J shed 7 bases, and the junction held 11 bases outside the gene matches. DNA for the CDR3: TGTGCCACCAGTGACAGGATTGAGGGGGCGGGTGAAAAACTGTTTTTT. Its protein is CATSDRIEGAGEKLFF.

The chain employs TRBV9 and TRBJ2-5; D unclear. This CDR3 has 18 residues. V lost 0 bases to trimming and J lost 5 bases, with 23 bases between them. Per the germline V gene, CDR1 is SGDLS and CDR2 is YYNGEE. The CDR3 region is CASSVGSTAARPKETQYF. CDR3 nucleotide sequence: TGTGCCAGCAGCGTAGGTTCCACCGCCGCGCGCCCAAAGGAGACCCAGTACTTC.

The rearrangement joins TRBV7-9 to TRBJ1-1; D is unclear. The CDR3 is 14 amino acids. V gave up 5 bases and J gave up 7 bases, with 17 bases separating them. Per germline, CDR1 SEHNR and CDR2 FQNEAQ (reference sequence). CDR3 sequence: CASSSSVSAGEAFF. The CDR3, as DNA: TGTGCCAGCAGCAGTAGTGTAAGTGCAGGTGAAGCTTTCTTT.

J is TRBJ1-2 and V is TRBV10-3, with a possible D match to TRBD1 (6 bases). Per germline, CDR1 ENHRY and CDR2 SYGVKD. The CDR3 is made up of 13 amino acids. V shed 7 bases and J shed 4 bases, with 13 bases lying between them. CDR3 sequence (DNA): TGTGCCATCAATGCCGGACAGACCTATGGCTACACCTTC. It yields the protein CAINAGQTYGYTF.

This sequence joins TRBV12-3 or TRBV12-4 and TRBJ2-5, with D possibly matching TRBD1 (5 bases). The length of the CDR3 is 12 residues. The V end was cut by 3 bases, the J end by 10 bases, with 12 bases between. This CDR3 reads CASSFGRVGQYF. The CDR3 bases are TGTGCCAGCAGTTTCGGCAGGGTTGGCCAGTACTTC.